The table lists the clone carrying this TCR beta chain with a count of one. The data are from a study of T cell responses to AZD1222 COVID-19 vaccine. Study-wide background: Pooled in the analysis were second doses at about 4 or about 12 weeks.

The protocol was immunoSEQ multiplex PCR, while the TCRdb copy is restricted to in-frame clones and leaves out a portion. The repertoire holds about 150,000 clones, with about 91% as singletons. The source was peripheral blood, collected on day 0 of AZD1222 vaccination. This TCR came from an adult in good health.

The CDR3 region has the DNA TGCGCCAGCAGCCAAGTGGCGGTCGGGGAGCTGTTTTTT. Amino acid sequence: CASSQVAVGELFF. J is TRBJ2-2 and V is TRBV4-3; D call uncertain. Germline values: CDR1 LGHNA, CDR2 YSLEER. The CDR3 runs 13 residues. V was trimmed by 1 base and J by 7 bases, leaving 7 bases between them.